A selection of T cell receptor beta chains follows, all from one sample in a study of cytomegalovirus exposure and HLA in healthy donors. Method: immunoSEQ multiplex PCR; TCRdb's copy keeps in-frame clones and lacks some. The data show around 150,000 clones, with around 86% seen just once and about 2% held by the top ten. Material for sequencing was PBMCs. Source of these receptors: a human donor in good health. The CDR3 runs from the conserved cysteine through the conserved F or W. D genes are given only for firm matches. Expanded clones get a size class; other rows say once, few or many, or leave the size out.

j_call	clone_size	v_call	d_call	cdr3_aa	cdr3_nt
TRBJ2-1	NA	TRBV4-3	NA	CASSPRLESSYNEQFF	TGCGCCAGCAGCCCCCGACTCGAGAGCTCCTACAATGAGCAGTTCTTC
TRBJ1-6	few	TRBV7-6	NA	CASSLEQNFNSPLHF	TGTGCCAGCAGCTTAGAACAGAACTTTAATTCACCCCTCCACTTT
TRBJ2-5	NA	TRBV9	NA	CASSDRFQETQYF	TGTGCCAGCAGCGACAGATTCCAAGAGACCCAGTACTTC
TRBJ1-1	NA	TRBV6-5	NA	CASSYSLALNAEAFF	TGTGCCAGCAGTTACTCGTTAGCTTTGAACGCTGAAGCTTTCTTT
TRBJ1-1	NA	TRBV7-6	NA	CASSPIGVGPGRRAFF	TGTGCCAGCAGCCCCATCGGGGTAGGGCCTGGCAGAAGAGCTTTCTTT
TRBJ2-5	NA	TRBV2	TRBD1	CASSVGDSRETQYF	TGTGCCAGCAGTGTTGGGGACAGTAGAGAGACCCAGTACTTC
TRBJ2-2	NA	TRBV18	TRBD2	CASSPRSGGNTGELFF	TGTGCCAGCTCCCCCCGTAGCGGGGGGAACACCGGGGAGCTGTTTTTT
TRBJ1-4	few	TRBV7-9	NA	CASSLATGTNEKLFF	TGTGCCAGCAGCTTAGCGACGGGAACTAATGAAAAACTGTTTTTT
TRBJ1-2	NA	TRBV9	NA	CASTRDRPSGYTF	TGTGCCAGCACCAGAGACAGGCCCAGTGGCTACACCTTC
TRBJ1-1	NA	TRBV9	NA	CASSVELNPINTEAFF	TGTGCCAGCAGCGTCGAGCTCAATCCAATCAACACTGAAGCTTTCTTT
TRBJ2-1	NA	TRBV4-3	NA	CASSQVGVEGDEQFF	TGCGCCAGCAGCCAAGTAGGGGTCGAAGGGGATGAGCAGTTCTTC
TRBJ1-4	few	TRBV19	TRBD1	CASQYRGRNEKLFF	TGTGCCAGTCAATACAGGGGGCGGAATGAAAAACTGTTTTTT
TRBJ2-7	NA	TRBV2	NA	CASSEVKGRRHEQYF	TGTGCCAGCAGTGAAGTAAAGGGGAGGCGCCACGAGCAGTACTTC
TRBJ1-5	NA	TRBV19	TRBD1	CASTTDRGLVGNQPQHF	TGTGCCAGTACTACCGACAGGGGGCTTGTAGGGAATCAGCCCCAGCATTTT
TRBJ2-5	NA	TRBV4-1	TRBD2	CASSLTSGGAGETQYF	TGCGCCAGCAGTCTAACTAGCGGGGGGGCCGGGGAGACCCAGTACTTC
TRBJ1-3	NA	TRBV4-1	NA	CASSQEVSSGNTIYF	TGCGCCAGCAGCCAAGAAGTCAGCTCTGGAAACACCATATATTTT
TRBJ2-3	NA	TRBV5-1	TRBD2	CASTTGTSGDTQYF	TGCGCCAGCACCACCGGGACTAGCGGAGATACGCAGTATTTT
TRBJ2-7	NA	TRBV5-4	NA	CASSSSQGSYEQYF	TGTGCCAGCAGCTCGTCCCAGGGGAGTTACGAGCAGTACTTC
TRBJ2-1	NA	TRBV4-3	TRBD1	CASSQDHRGRNEQFF	TGCGCCAGCAGCCAAGATCACAGGGGGAGGAATGAGCAGTTCTTC
TRBJ1-5	NA	TRBV4-1	NA	CASSQELKRGQPQHF	TGCGCCAGCAGCCAAGAACTAAAAAGAGGGCAGCCCCAGCATTTT
TRBJ1-6	NA	TRBV5-1	NA	CASSLERGASSPLHF	TGCGCCAGCAGCTTGGAGCGGGGGGCAAGTTCACCCCTCCACTTT
TRBJ1-5	NA	TRBV7-8	NA	CASSLVYRADNQPQHF	TGTGCCAGCAGCTTAGTGTACAGGGCGGACAATCAGCCCCAGCATTTT
TRBJ1-2	NA	TRBV6-1	NA	CASSQDSYGYTF	TGTGCCAGCAGCCAGGACAGCTATGGCTACACCTTC
TRBJ2-5	NA	TRBV27	NA	CASSLGRGGETQYF	TGTGCCAGCAGTTTAGGCAGGGGTGGGGAGACCCAGTACTTC
TRBJ2-7	NA	TRBV23-1	NA	CASSQLEGQQPYEQYF	TGCGCCAGCAGTCAACTGGAGGGACAGCAGCCCTACGAGCAGTACTTC
TRBJ2-1	NA	TRBV5-1	TRBD2	CASSLVASGRSYNEQFF	TGCGCCAGCAGCTTGGTGGCTAGCGGGCGTTCTTACAATGAGCAGTTCTTC
TRBJ1-5	NA	TRBV10-3	NA	CAISELSGSNQPQHF	TGTGCCATCAGTGAATTGTCAGGTAGCAATCAGCCCCAGCATTTT
TRBJ2-7	NA	TRBV29-1	NA	CSVVLPGVEQYF	TGCAGCGTCGTCCTTCCAGGGGTCGAGCAGTACTTC
TRBJ2-7	few	TRBV2	TRBD1	CASSKSPGQGYHEQYF	TGTGCCAGCAGTAAATCTCCCGGACAGGGATACCACGAGCAGTACTTC
TRBJ2-7	NA	TRBV2	TRBD2	CASSTSEYEQYF	TGTGCCAGCAGTACTAGCGAGTACGAGCAGTACTTC
TRBJ1-1	NA	TRBV4-2	NA	CASSQDWGGAGNTEAFF	TGTGCCAGCAGCCAAGATTGGGGGGGGGCGGGGAACACTGAAGCTTTCTTT
TRBJ1-2	NA	TRBV2	NA	CASSEGRGSGYTF	TGTGCCAGCAGTGAAGGCAGGGGCTCTGGCTACACCTTC
TRBJ2-7	NA	TRBV6-5	TRBD2	CASSKGTSGYEQYF	TGTGCCAGCAGTAAAGGGACTAGCGGCTACGAGCAGTACTTC
TRBJ2-6	NA	TRBV7-9	NA	CASKPSRGSGANVLTF	TGTGCCAGCAAACCCTCTAGGGGGTCTGGGGCCAACGTCCTGACTTTC
TRBJ1-6	NA	TRBV19	NA	CASSRQSYNSPLHF	TGTGCCAGTAGTCGACAGAGCTATAATTCACCCCTCCACTTT
TRBJ2-3	NA	TRBV5-4	TRBD2	CASSLELAGATDTQYF	TGTGCCAGCAGCTTGGAGCTAGCGGGGGCTACAGATACGCAGTATTTT
TRBJ1-3	NA	TRBV13	TRBD1	CASSIDRGYGDDSGNTIYF	TGTGCCAGCAGCATAGACAGGGGCTACGGAGACGACTCTGGAAACACCATATATTTT
TRBJ2-3	NA	TRBV7-8	TRBD2	CASSSRFPGLAEDTQYF	TGTGCCAGCAGCTCACGCTTTCCGGGACTAGCGGAAGATACGCAGTATTTT
TRBJ1-1	NA	TRBV18	TRBD1	CASSRRTGGRIGTEAFF	TGTGCCAGCTCACGACGAACAGGGGGGAGGATCGGCACTGAAGCTTTCTTT
TRBJ1-2	NA	TRBV11-2	NA	CASSWTQGRYGYTF	TGTGCCAGCAGCTGGACACAGGGACGCTATGGCTACACCTTC
TRBJ2-7	NA	TRBV5-6	NA	CASSLINRGLVEQYF	TGTGCCAGCAGCTTGATTAACAGGGGACTTGTCGAGCAGTACTTC
TRBJ2-5	NA	TRBV2	TRBD2	CASSERTSGGVQETQYF	TGTGCCAGCAGTGAAAGGACTAGCGGGGGGGTGCAAGAGACCCAGTACTTC
TRBJ1-5	few	TRBV5-6	NA	CASSLSGRGYNQPQHF	TGTGCCAGCAGCTTATCCGGCAGGGGATATAATCAGCCCCAGCATTTT
TRBJ1-2	NA	TRBV6-5	NA	CASINQGYYTF	TGTGCCAGCATTAACCAGGGCTACTACACCTTC
TRBJ1-6	NA	TRBV5-1	NA	CASSLAAGLINSPLHF	TGCGCCAGCAGCTTGGCGGCGGGGCTAATCAATTCACCCCTCCACTTT
TRBJ2-7	NA	TRBV5-1	TRBD2	CASSSLAGSSYEQYF	TGCGCCAGCAGCTCTCTAGCGGGGAGCTCCTACGAGCAGTACTTC
TRBJ1-2	NA	TRBV4-3	NA	CASSPSPQGNYGYTF	TGCGCCAGCAGCCCAAGCCCGCAGGGTAACTATGGCTACACCTTC
TRBJ1-1	NA	TRBV4-1	NA	CASSQVVVLTEAFF	TGCGCCAGCAGCCAAGTAGTAGTCCTCACTGAAGCTTTCTTT
TRBJ1-5	NA	TRBV10-3	NA	CAISESSAGPVPQHF	TGTGCCATCAGTGAGTCGAGTGCAGGGCCGGTCCCCCAGCATTTT
TRBJ2-1	NA	TRBV2	TRBD2	CASSRKGGGGDYNEQFF	TGTGCCAGCAGCCGAAAAGGGGGCGGGGGGGACTACAATGAGCAGTTCTTC
TRBJ1-1	NA	TRBV14	NA	CASSHQTEAFF	TGTGCCAGCAGCCATCAAACTGAAGCTTTCTTT